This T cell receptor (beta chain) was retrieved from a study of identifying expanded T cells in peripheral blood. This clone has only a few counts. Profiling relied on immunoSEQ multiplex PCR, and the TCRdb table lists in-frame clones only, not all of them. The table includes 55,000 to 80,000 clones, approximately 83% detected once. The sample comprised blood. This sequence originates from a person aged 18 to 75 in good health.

In DNA, the CDR3 is TGTGCCAGCTCACGACAACAGGAGGATCAGCCCCAGCATTTT. Protein: CASSRQQEDQPQHF. The rearrangement joins TRBV18 to TRBJ1-5; tentatively, D is TRBD1 (5 bases). V was cut by 4 bases and J by 5 bases, with 12 bases left in between. Germline V gives CDR1 KGHSH, CDR2 LQKENI. The CDR3 has 14 amino acids.